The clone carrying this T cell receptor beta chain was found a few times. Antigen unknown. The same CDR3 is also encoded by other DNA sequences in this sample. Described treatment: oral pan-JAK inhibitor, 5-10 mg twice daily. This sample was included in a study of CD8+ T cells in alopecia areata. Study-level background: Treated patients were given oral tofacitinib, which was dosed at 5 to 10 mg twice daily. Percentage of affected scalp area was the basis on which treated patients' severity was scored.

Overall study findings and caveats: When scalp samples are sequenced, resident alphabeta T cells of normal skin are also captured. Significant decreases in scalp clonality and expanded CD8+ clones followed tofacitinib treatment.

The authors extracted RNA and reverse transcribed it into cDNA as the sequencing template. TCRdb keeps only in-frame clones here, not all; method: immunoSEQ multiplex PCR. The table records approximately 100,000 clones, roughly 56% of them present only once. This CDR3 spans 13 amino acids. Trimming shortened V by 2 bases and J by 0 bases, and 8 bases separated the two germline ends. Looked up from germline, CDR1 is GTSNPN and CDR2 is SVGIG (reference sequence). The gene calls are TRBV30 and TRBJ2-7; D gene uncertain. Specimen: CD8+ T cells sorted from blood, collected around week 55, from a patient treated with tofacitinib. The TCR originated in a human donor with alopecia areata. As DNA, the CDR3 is TGTGCCTGGAGTCCAGGTAGCTCCTACGAGCAGTACTTC. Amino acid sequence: CAWSPGSSYEQYF.